The following is a T cell receptor (beta chain) sequence with its context. Its antigen is unknown. Per-nucleotide qualities are absent, and no much larger clonotype sits a single base away. The sample belongs to a study of blood T cells in healthy people across ages (dated by TCRdb to 2015 to 2017). Turning to the overall study: In model experiments, template switching captured about one uniquely barcoded TCR beta cDNA molecule for every two T cells. Two additional independent replicas of 1 million unique cDNA reads from the same blood draw were analyzed for two donors (one aged 18 to 30 and one aged 80 or older). Four age groups were formed from the donors: young (average about 16 years), middle-aged (approximately 39), aged (under 70) and long-lived (82). Using deep sequencing normalized with unique cDNA molecular identifiers, the study measured how TCR beta repertoire diversity changes with age. Donors of different ages were randomly distributed across sequencing lanes to avoid experimental bias.

Counted from cysteine to phenylalanine, this CDR3 has 14 amino acids. Here the CDR3 DNA is all that survives: 42 bases in frame from base 1. V gives up 4 bases and J gives up 11 bases, and the segment between their germline ends measures 20 bases. As encoded in the germline V gene (reference sequence), CDR1 is LNHNV while CDR2 is YYDKDF. What the study reported, not specific to this receptor: Because donor CMV infection status was unknown, age-related changes in expanded clonotypes were potentially confounded. Conclusive comparison of naive and antigen-experienced compartments was prevented by the profiling of bulk unsorted PBMCs. As age increased, observed TCR beta diversity per million T cells dropped in a roughly linear way, and a significant reduction was already evident by age about 36. A strong correlation was found between observed TCR beta diversity and the percentage of naive T cells measured by flow cytometry. Total diversity estimates from one million sequenced T cells were considered lower bounds and underestimates. Compared with the aged group, more naive CD4+ T cells, fewer expanded clones and increased TCR diversity were shown by the long-lived group, suggesting age selection.

Systemically healthy Caucasian individuals from Russia, approximately 39 in total and aged roughly 6 to 90 years, were included as donors. Roughly 10 milliliters of peripheral blood were collected from each donor into EDTA-treated Vacutainer tubes. PBMCs were isolated by Ficoll-Paque density-gradient centrifugation, with at least 7 million obtained per sample. Total RNA, at least 6 micrograms per sample, was extracted from PBMCs with Trizol reagent. The percentages of naive CD45RAhigh/CD27high T cells were determined by flow cytometry on a PBMC aliquot from every donor. Libraries were made using 5' RACE. The sequencing machine was an Illumina HiSeq 2500. A second PCR of about 7 to 12 cycles was run with a J-beta primer mix and a sample-barcoded 5' primer. A template-switch 5' adaptor carrying 12 random nucleotides introduced a unique molecular identifier onto each TCR beta cDNA molecule. Each sample yielded at least 3 million CDR3-containing paired-end reads. First-strand cDNA synthesis was performed from all RNA using the Mint cDNA synthesis kit, with priming by a TRBC-specific oligonucleotide. Following uracil-DNA glycosylase treatment, all cDNA underwent a first 18-cycle PCR with the universal primers M1SS and BC2_uni_R. Turning to the authors' computational methods: For normalization, 1 million high-quality reads, each with a distinct molecular identifier, were randomly selected from each sample. Instead of being binned into consensus sequences, reads that shared molecular identifiers were thrown out. MiTCR, with a Q25 quality threshold and the strictest error-elimination algorithm, was used for CDR3 identification, clonotype clustering and error correction. Lower-bound total TCR beta diversity was estimated with a nonparametric unseen species model using Euler transformation. TCRdb trimmed the raw reads at Q25, called clones with MiXCR and kept productive beta chains. Each entry is one CDR3 protein sequence, shown with its most common DNA and genes. The V and J calls here are based on TCRdb, not the publication. The sample table lists fewer than 900,000 distinct CDR3 sequences, around 45% of them with a count of one. Roughly a third of the sample belongs to the ten largest clones.

Sequencing input: blood. This clonotype originated in a woman aged 60-70 years in good health. The chain was built from TRBV15 and TRBJ2-5; the best D guess is TRBD2, with 6 bases matching. The CDR3: CATSITGTLNEQYF. The sequenced DNA: TGTGCCACCAGCATTACCGGGACTTTGAATGAGCAGTACTTC.